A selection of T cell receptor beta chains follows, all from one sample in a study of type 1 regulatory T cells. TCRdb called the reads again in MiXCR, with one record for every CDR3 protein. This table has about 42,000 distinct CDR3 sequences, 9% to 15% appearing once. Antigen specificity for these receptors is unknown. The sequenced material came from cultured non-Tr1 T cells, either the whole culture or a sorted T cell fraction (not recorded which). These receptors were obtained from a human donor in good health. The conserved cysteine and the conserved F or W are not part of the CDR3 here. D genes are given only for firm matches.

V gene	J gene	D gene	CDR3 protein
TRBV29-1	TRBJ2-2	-	SGGQQGFGELF
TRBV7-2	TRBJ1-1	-	ASSGGQLTEAF
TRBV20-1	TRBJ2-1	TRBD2	SARDDSGVNEQF
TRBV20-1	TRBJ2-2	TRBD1	SAGQGATGELF
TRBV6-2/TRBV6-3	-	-	AGREPGQGLGETQY
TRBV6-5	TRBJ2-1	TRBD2	ASSRRSLAGLNEQF
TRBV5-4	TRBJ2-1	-	ASSSPKVGEQF
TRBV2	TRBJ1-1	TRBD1	AVQGQFINEAF
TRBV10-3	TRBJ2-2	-	AISGSGGDTGELF
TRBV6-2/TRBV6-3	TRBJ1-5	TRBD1	ASSYSRDRGTQPQH
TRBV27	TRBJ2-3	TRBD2	ASRLLAGGQDTQY
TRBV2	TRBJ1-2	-	ASSVHVYGYT
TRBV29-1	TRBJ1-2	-	SVVSGTLGYT
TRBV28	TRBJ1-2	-	ASSSGLRNGYT
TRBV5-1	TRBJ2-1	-	ASSEINEQF
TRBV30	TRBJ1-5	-	AWRPRPDQPQH
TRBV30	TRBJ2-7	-	AWKTPSYEQY
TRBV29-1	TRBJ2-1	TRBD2	SVEPSGRGGYEQF
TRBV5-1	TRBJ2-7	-	ASSLRQADEQY
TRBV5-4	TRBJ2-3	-	ASSLPGVGDTQY
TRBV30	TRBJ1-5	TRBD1	AWSSTGGQPQH
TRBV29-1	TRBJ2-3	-	SANQDTQY
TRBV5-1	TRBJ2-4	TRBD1	ASSLDRAKNIQY
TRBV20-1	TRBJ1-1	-	SARRTGLPEAF
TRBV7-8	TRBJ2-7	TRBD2	ASNLVLAGVPGREQY
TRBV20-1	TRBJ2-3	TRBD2	SAPGLAGPNPQY
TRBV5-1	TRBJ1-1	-	ASSLAEGTEAF
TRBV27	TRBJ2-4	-	ASSLQGLDIQY
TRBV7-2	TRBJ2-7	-	ASSLSSSDPYEQY
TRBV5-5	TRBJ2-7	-	ASRIWGRYEQY
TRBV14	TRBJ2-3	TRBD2	ASSQVPGGPDTQY
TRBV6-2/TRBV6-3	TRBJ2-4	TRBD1	ASNRGNSKNIQY
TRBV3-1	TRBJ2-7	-	ASSNPPGVQY
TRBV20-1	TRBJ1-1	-	SARSNTEAF
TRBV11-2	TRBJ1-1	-	ASSSLAVRTEAF
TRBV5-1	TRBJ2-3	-	ASSYADTQY
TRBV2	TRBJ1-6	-	ASSWGGVSNNSPLH
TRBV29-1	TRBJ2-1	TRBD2	SVAGTSGSRTYNEQF
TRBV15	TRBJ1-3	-	ATSRVVLGSGNTIY
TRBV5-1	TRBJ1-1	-	ASSLSRGRGTEAF
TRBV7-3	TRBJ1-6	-	ASGQSLNSPLH
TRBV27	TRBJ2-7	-	ASSFSRVGEQY
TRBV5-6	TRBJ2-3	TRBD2	ASSPNPTSSWYTQY
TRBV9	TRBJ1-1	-	ASSLIPQWGTEAF
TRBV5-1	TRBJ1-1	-	ASSLPSTEAF
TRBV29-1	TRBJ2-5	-	SVEYIMSQY
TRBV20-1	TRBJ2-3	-	SGVRADTQY
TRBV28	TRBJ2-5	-	ASRRLVGEYETQY
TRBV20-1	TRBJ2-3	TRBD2	SATRPTSGATDTQY
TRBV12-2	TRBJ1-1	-	ASRLVGTEAF
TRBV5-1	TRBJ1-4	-	ASSLGGLATNEKLF
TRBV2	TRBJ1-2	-	ASKNTGLNYGYT
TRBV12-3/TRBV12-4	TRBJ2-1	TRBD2	ASSLPTSGSNEQF
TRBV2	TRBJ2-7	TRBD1	ASSRGIQGAYAQY
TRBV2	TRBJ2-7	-	ASSVGHEQY
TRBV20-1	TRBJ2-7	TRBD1	SAKGDRGINEQY
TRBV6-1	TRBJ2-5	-	ASSDMSETQY
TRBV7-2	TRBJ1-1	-	ASSNIRGLNTEAF
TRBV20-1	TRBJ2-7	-	SARGATVPYEQY
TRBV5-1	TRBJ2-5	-	ASSPFSSQETQY